The rows below give T cell receptor beta chains drawn from one sample of a study of technical replicates of blood from a handful of donors. The table came from immunoSEQ multiplex PCR; TCRdb's copy has only in-frame clones and leaves some out. The sample has about 75,000 clones, about nine tenths seen once. Sequenced material: T cells isolated from PBMCs. The source is a human donor in good health. Some clones in this sample may be carry-over from other donors' samples. Each CDR3 is given with its conserved first and last residue. The D gene is left open where the match is weak. Clone size, where shown, is once, few, many, or a class for clones that have expanded.

size: once; J: TRBJ2-5; V: TRBV28; D: TRBD2; CDR3: CASSLWTSGRKLGTQYF; DNA: TGTGCCAGCAGTCTATGGACTAGCGGGAGGAAATTAGGGACCCAGTACTTC
size: -; J: TRBJ2-7; V: TRBV5-1; D: -; CDR3: CASSLAAVSRPYEQYF; DNA: TGCGCCAGCAGCTTGGCCGCGGTCTCCCGCCCTTACGAGCAGTACTTC
size: once; J: TRBJ1-2; V: TRBV7-2; D: -; CDR3: CASSLEVTVYGYTF; DNA: TGTGCCAGCAGCTTAGAAGTGACAGTCTATGGCTACACCTTC
size: -; J: TRBJ1-1; V: TRBV29-1; D: -; CDR3: CSVVGGGLHTEAFF; DNA: TGCAGCGTTGTGGGAGGGGGACTTCACACTGAAGCTTTCTTT
size: -; J: TRBJ2-7; V: TRBV6-5; D: TRBD2; CDR3: CASSYSGSGGNEQYF; DNA: TGTGCCAGCAGTTACTCAGGGAGCGGGGGTAACGAGCAGTACTTC
size: once; J: TRBJ2-1; V: TRBV6-5; D: TRBD2; CDR3: CASSSYTSGSNNEQFF; DNA: TGTGCCAGCAGTTCATACACTAGCGGGAGTAACAATGAGCAGTTCTTC
size: -; J: TRBJ1-3; V: TRBV11-3; D: TRBD1; CDR3: CASSSWTGSGNTIYF; DNA: TGTGCCAGCAGCTCATGGACAGGCTCTGGAAACACCATATATTTT
size: -; J: TRBJ2-7; V: TRBV4-2; D: -; CDR3: CASSQEGAGAYEQYF; DNA: TGTGCCAGCAGCCAAGAGGGAGCAGGAGCCTACGAGCAGTACTTC
size: -; J: TRBJ2-7; V: TRBV6-5; D: -; CDR3: CASSYNRDVSEQYF; DNA: TGTGCCAGCAGTTACAACAGGGACGTTTCCGAGCAGTACTTC
size: -; J: TRBJ1-5; V: TRBV6-1; D: -; CDR3: CASSAHRDRDNQPQHF; DNA: TGTGCCAGCAGTGCCCATCGAGACAGAGACAATCAGCCCCAGCATTTT
size: -; J: TRBJ2-1; V: TRBV7-3; D: TRBD2; CDR3: CASSLTSGGYNEQFF; DNA: TGTGCCAGCAGCCTAACTAGCGGGGGATACAATGAGCAGTTCTTC
size: -; J: TRBJ2-7; V: TRBV21-1; D: -; CDR3: CASSKEGDRGYEQYF; DNA: TGTGCCAGCAGCAAAGAGGGGGACAGGGGCTACGAGCAGTACTTC
size: -; J: TRBJ1-4; V: TRBV18; D: TRBD1; CDR3: CASSRTGGYEKLFF; DNA: TGTGCCAGCTCCCGGACAGGGGGGTATGAAAAACTGTTTTTT
size: -; J: TRBJ2-7; V: TRBV11-3; D: TRBD2; CDR3: CASSLRGRLAGDEQYF; DNA: TGTGCCAGCAGCCTCCGAGGTAGGCTAGCGGGCGACGAGCAGTACTTC
size: -; J: TRBJ2-7; V: TRBV6-1; D: -; CDR3: CASRPIGGLRYEQYF; DNA: TGTGCCAGCAGACCGATCGGGGGGCTTCGTTACGAGCAGTACTTC
size: -; J: TRBJ2-5; V: TRBV19; D: -; CDR3: CASRPSARETQYF; DNA: TGTGCCAGTAGACCCTCTGCGCGGGAGACCCAGTACTTC
size: -; J: TRBJ2-7; V: TRBV30; D: TRBD1; CDR3: CAWTVDRVGEQYF; DNA: TGTGCCTGGACCGTCGACAGGGTAGGTGAGCAGTACTTC
size: -; J: TRBJ2-1; V: TRBV9; D: -; CDR3: CASSVGDLGVNNEQFF; DNA: TGTGCCAGCAGCGTAGGGGACTTAGGAGTGAACAATGAGCAGTTCTTC
size: -; J: TRBJ1-4; V: TRBV19; D: TRBD1; CDR3: CASSIGGTGGNEKLFF; DNA: TGTGCCAGTAGTATCGGAGGGACAGGTGGTAATGAAAAACTGTTTTTT
size: -; J: TRBJ1-6; V: TRBV7-8; D: -; CDR3: CASNHRSSYNSPLHF; DNA: TGTGCCAGCAACCACAGGAGCTCCTATAATTCACCCCTCCACTTT
size: -; J: TRBJ1-5; V: TRBV10-3; D: -; CDR3: CAISESSGFNQPQHF; DNA: TGTGCCATCAGTGAGTCCTCAGGGTTCAATCAGCCCCAGCATTTT
size: -; J: TRBJ1-3; V: TRBV11-3; D: -; CDR3: CASAPGGNTIYF; DNA: TGTGCCAGCGCACCCGGTGGAAACACCATATATTTT
size: -; J: TRBJ2-3; V: TRBV29-1; D: -; CDR3: CSVEFPSRNTDTQYF; DNA: TGCAGCGTTGAATTCCCTAGCAGAAACACAGATACGCAGTATTTT
size: -; J: TRBJ2-1; V: TRBV7-2; D: -; CDR3: CASSNRQGGYNEQFF; DNA: TGTGCCAGCAGCAACAGACAGGGAGGATACAATGAGCAGTTCTTC
size: -; J: TRBJ2-7; V: TRBV27; D: TRBD2; CDR3: CASSSYFAAGVPGQYF; DNA: TGTGCCAGCAGTTCGTATTTCGCGGCGGGAGTTCCCGGGCAGTACTTC
size: -; J: TRBJ2-7; V: TRBV28; D: TRBD2; CDR3: CASSPSGRGEQYF; DNA: TGTGCCAGCAGTCCTAGCGGGAGAGGCGAGCAGTACTTC
size: -; J: TRBJ2-7; V: TRBV14; D: -; CDR3: CASSLNYEQYF; DNA: TGTGCCAGCAGCTTAAACTACGAGCAGTACTTC
size: -; J: TRBJ2-5; V: TRBV11-2; D: -; CDR3: CASSYGETQYF; DNA: TGTGCCAGCAGCTACGGAGAGACCCAGTACTTC
size: -; J: TRBJ2-2; V: TRBV7-8; D: -; CDR3: CASSLAGADTGELFF; DNA: TGTGCCAGCAGCTTAGCAGGGGCGGACACCGGGGAGCTGTTTTTT
size: -; J: TRBJ1-2; V: TRBV2; D: -; CDR3: CASSGQNYGYTF; DNA: TGTGCCAGCAGTGGGCAGAACTATGGCTACACCTTC
size: -; J: TRBJ1-5; V: TRBV6-1; D: -; CDR3: CASRVRGNNQPQHF; DNA: TGTGCCAGCAGGGTCCGAGGTAACAATCAGCCCCAGCATTTT
size: -; J: TRBJ1-3; V: TRBV9; D: -; CDR3: CASSVNGHSGNTIYF; DNA: TGTGCCAGCAGCGTAAACGGACACTCTGGAAACACCATATATTTT
size: once; J: TRBJ2-5; V: TRBV13; D: TRBD2; CDR3: CASSLAAGGPETQYF; DNA: TGTGCCAGCAGCTTAGCCGCGGGGGGGCCAGAGACCCAGTACTTC
size: -; J: TRBJ1-1; V: TRBV19; D: -; CDR3: CASASRGLQEAFF; DNA: TGTGCCAGCGCCTCCAGGGGCCTACAGGAAGCTTTCTTT
size: -; J: TRBJ2-7; V: TRBV6-4; D: -; CDR3: CASGHYEQYF; DNA: TGTGCCAGCGGACACTACGAGCAGTACTTC
size: -; J: TRBJ2-7; V: TRBV6-5; D: TRBD1; CDR3: CASRSRTGREQYF; DNA: TGTGCCAGCCGATCTAGGACAGGCCGGGAGCAGTACTTC
size: -; J: TRBJ2-2; V: TRBV10-3; D: TRBD2; CDR3: CAISGGGSNTGELFF; DNA: TGTGCCATCAGTGGCGGGGGGTCGAACACCGGGGAGCTGTTTTTT
size: -; J: TRBJ2-1; V: TRBV28; D: -; CDR3: CASIGSAYNEQFF; DNA: TGTGCCAGCATCGGAAGCGCTTACAATGAGCAGTTCTTC
size: -; J: TRBJ2-3; V: TRBV15; D: TRBD2; CDR3: CATSRDGGTSVKPPPGDHTDTQYF; DNA: TGTGCCACCAGCAGAGACGGTGGGACTAGTGTCAAGCCCCCGCCAGGGGATCACACAGATACGCAGTATTTT
size: -; J: TRBJ2-1; V: TRBV7-6; D: -; CDR3: CASSLALMNNEQFF; DNA: TGTGCCAGCAGCTTAGCGCTAATGAACAATGAGCAGTTCTTC
size: -; J: TRBJ2-2; V: TRBV5-1; D: TRBD2; CDR3: CASSPAGRGDTGELFF; DNA: TGCGCCAGCAGCCCAGCTGGCCGGGGGGACACCGGGGAGCTGTTTTTT